This TCR beta chain came from a study of shared clonotypes between healthy human individuals. Sorted-subset replicate PCRs used approximately 180 ng of genomic DNA. This amount corresponded to 30,000 to 35,000 T cell genomes. Here immunoSEQ multiplex PCR was the method, and the copy in TCRdb shows in-frame clones only, minus some. The data show roughly 2.5 million clones, about 92% seen once. Germline assignment: CDR1 SGHNT and CDR2 YYREEE (reference sequence). The V end lost 5 bases, the J end lost 5 bases, and 8 bases lay between the germline ends. The CDR3 sequence is 13 residues long. The V and J genes are TRBV5-4 and TRBJ1-6; TRBD1 might be the D (6 bases). Sequencing used naive CD4+ T cells sorted from blood. Indicated subset: CD45RA+ positively selected. This receptor was obtained from a man aged 18 to 35 in good health. CDR3 residues: CASRQGNNSPLHF. CDR3 in DNA: TGTGCCAGCAGACAGGGTAATAATTCACCCCTCCACTTT.